The next 28 T cell receptor beta chains were all read from a single sample in a study of monozygotic twins with inflammatory bowel disease. TCRdb re-called the 5' RACE reads; every CDR3 protein appears as one record, without DNA. The sample includes approximately 400,000 distinct CDR3 sequences. The sequencing sample was made of blood. The receptors stem from a human donor with ulcerative colitis or Crohn's disease, or a healthy co-twin of an affected twin (not recorded which).

The chain combines TRBV4-3 with TRBJ1-4; absent DNA, TCRdb's TRBD1 call cannot be checked. The CDR3 sequence is 18 residues long. Germline V gene lookup returns CDR1 LGHNA and CDR2 YSLEER. The CDR3 sequence: CASSQDLNRGGINEKLFF.

The chain has TRBV3-1 and TRBJ1-2; TCRdb designates TRBD1, a call that cannot be tested without DNA. The V gene's germline CDR1 is LGHDT and CDR2 YNNKEL (reference sequence). CDR3 size: 14 residues. This chain's CDR3 is CASSLPGQHYGYTF.

This chain joins TRBV19 and TRBJ2-1; absent DNA, TCRdb's TRBD1 call cannot be checked. Germline-derived CDR1 and CDR2 are LNHDA and SQIVND (reference sequence). The CDR3 contains 11 residues. The CDR3 loop reads CASTGTHEQFF.

The chain is built from TRBV19 and TRBJ2-7. The CDR3 has 14 residues. In germline, CDR1 is LNHDA, CDR2 SQIVND (reference sequence). CDR3 sequence reads: CASSIGKGAYEQYF.

This CDR3 is CSARDRQGVGKQYF. The V and J genes are TRBV20-1 and TRBJ2-7; absent DNA, TCRdb's TRBD1 call cannot be checked. The CDR3 length is 14 residues. Germline CDR1 reads DFQATT; CDR2 reads SNEGSKA (reference sequence).

The chain is built from TRBV18 and TRBJ2-1; the TCRdb D gene call, TRBD1, has no DNA to confirm it. Germline V gene lookup returns CDR1 KGHSH and CDR2 LQKENI. This CDR3 is 15 amino acids long. The CDR3 here is CASSPRRGGYNEQFF.

This chain uses TRBV20-1 with TRBJ2-1; TCRdb's D gene call, TRBD2, goes unchecked for lack of DNA. CDR3 length equals 14 residues. CDR1 and CDR2 (germline): DFQATT, SNEGSKA (reference sequence). CDR3: CSAPGTRGINEQFF.

The chain uses TRBV10-3 and TRBJ2-6; without DNA, the TCRdb call of TRBD2 cannot be checked. The CDR3 runs to 19 residues. Germline CDR1 is ENHRY and CDR2 is SYGVKD. Here the CDR3 reads CATLPRGGGPSSGANVLTF.

The chain couples TRBV27 to TRBJ2-1; TCRdb reports TRBD2, a call that lacks DNA to check it against. CDR1 is MNHEY and CDR2 is SMNVEV in the germline V gene (reference sequence). The CDR3 runs to 16 residues. The CDR3 here is CASRRSTSGSYNEQFF.

V is TRBV20-1 and J is TRBJ1-1; TCRdb outputs TRBD1, but without DNA this stays unchecked. Germline assignment: CDR1 DFQATT and CDR2 SNEGSKA (reference sequence). The CDR3 consists of 15 residues. The CDR3 reads CSAVPGQGIRTEAFF.

V is TRBV6-5 and J is TRBJ2-3; no DNA is available, so the TRBD2 call from TCRdb remains unchecked. CDR1 and CDR2 (germline): MNHEY, SVGAGI. The CDR3 totals 16 residues. CDR3 in amino acids: CASRTRLAGGQNTQYF.

The V call is TRBV11-2, the J call TRBJ2-3; TCRdb lists TRBD2, though no DNA is available to test this call. Germline assignment: CDR1 SGHAT and CDR2 FQNNGV. The CDR3 totals 18 residues. The chain's CDR3 is CASSLESSGSWGTDTQYF.

The rearrangement uses TRBV7-2 and TRBJ1-2; the D gene TCRdb calls, TRBD1, cannot be checked with no DNA. This CDR3 spans 14 amino acids. Looked up from germline, CDR1 is SGHTA and CDR2 is FQGNSA. This CDR3 reads CASSLAKGDYGYTF.

The chain employs TRBV20-1 and TRBJ2-5; absent DNA, TCRdb's TRBD2 call cannot be checked. Looked up from germline, CDR1 is DFQATT and CDR2 is SNEGSKA (reference sequence). The CDR3 loop spans 16 amino acids. The CDR3 here is CSARGLAGGWEETQYF.

The V and J genes are TRBV25-1 and TRBJ2-1; lacking DNA, the TRBD1 call made by TCRdb goes unchecked. CDR3 length: 13 residues. CDR1 and CDR2 from the germline V gene are MGHDK and SYGVNS. This CDR3 reads CASSAGAYNEQFF.

V gene TRBV12-3 or TRBV12-4 combines with J gene TRBJ1-1; the D call of TRBD1 rests on TCRdb alone, since no DNA is present to check it. The CDR3 spans 14 residues. The CDR3: CASSFQGKNTEAFF.

The chain joins TRBV10-3 to TRBJ2-1; TCRdb's D call of TRBD2 is untestable without DNA. This CDR3 is 13 amino acids long. CDR1 and CDR2 from the germline V gene are ENHRY and SYGVKD. CDR3 residues: CAISGASEYEQFF.

The rearrangement uses TRBV20-1 and TRBJ2-7; the TCRdb D gene call, TRBD1, has no DNA to confirm it. In germline, CDR1 is DFQATT, CDR2 SNEGSKA (reference sequence). This CDR3 spans 13 amino acids. This CDR3 is CSARGQGSYEQYF.

This chain joins TRBV29-1 and TRBJ2-2; no DNA is available, so the TRBD1 call from TCRdb remains unchecked. This CDR3 contains 13 residues. Looked up from germline, CDR1 is SQVTM and CDR2 is ANQGSEA. CDR3 loop: CSVAGRFTGELFF.

The chain joins TRBV29-1 to TRBJ2-7. The germline V gene has CDR1 SQVTM and CDR2 ANQGSEA. The CDR3 contains 13 residues. CDR3 region: CSVARYSSYEQYF.

This chain links TRBV28 with TRBJ2-5. The CDR3 runs 12 residues. Per the germline V gene, CDR1 is MDHEN and CDR2 is SYDVKM. CDR3 amino acids: CASSSGLETQYF.

This rearrangement joins TRBV5-6 to TRBJ2-7. Looked up from germline, CDR1 is SGHDT and CDR2 is YYEEEE. The CDR3 extends over 11 amino acids. The CDR3 loop reads CASSLGPEQYF.

The CDR3 loop is CASSLGNQDLNASQPQHF. The rearrangement links TRBV5-4 to TRBJ1-5. The germline V gene encodes CDR1 SGHNT and CDR2 YYREEE (reference sequence). This CDR3 is 18 amino acids long.

The chain carries TRBV20-1 and TRBJ2-3; the D gene TCRdb calls, TRBD1, cannot be checked with no DNA. The germline V gene encodes CDR1 DFQATT and CDR2 SNEGSKA (reference sequence). There are 15 residues in the CDR3. CDR3 protein: CSATSPGTGTDTQYF.

V usage is TRBV3-1 and J usage is TRBJ1-5. CDR1 and CDR2 (germline): LGHDT, YNNKEL (reference sequence). This CDR3 is 12 amino acids long. CDR3 sequence reads: CASSQLGQPQHF.

V usage is TRBV18 and J usage is TRBJ2-1. The germline V gene has CDR1 KGHSH and CDR2 LQKENI. CDR3 length equals 16 residues. The CDR3 protein is CASSRLTGSSYNEQFF. The full variable domain, its missing parts supplied by reference TRBV18 and TRBJ2-1, is NAGVMQNPRHLVRRRGQEARLRCSPMKGHSHVYWYRQLPEEGLKFMVYLQKENIIDESGMPKERFSAEFPKEGPSILRIQQVVRGDSAAYFCASSRLTGSSYNEQFFGPGTRLTVL.

The rearrangement links TRBV10-3 to TRBJ2-3; TCRdb gives TRBD2 as the D gene, but with no DNA this cannot be confirmed. The CDR3 loop spans 17 amino acids. Germline CDR1 ENHRY, CDR2 SYGVKD. The CDR3 sequence is CAISPSGGPTTTDTQYF.

This chain links TRBV5-6 with TRBJ2-3; TCRdb's assignment of TRBD1 cannot be checked, as there is no DNA. The CDR3 extends over 17 amino acids. CDR1 and CDR2 (germline): SGHDT, YYEEEE. CDR3 sequence reads: CASSLADRGIGTDTQYF.